This T cell receptor beta chain was identified in a study of T cell responses to AZD1222 COVID-19 vaccine. Findings and caveats of the study: Regions 160-218 and 743-854 dominated among vaccine-associated CD4 TCRs spanning spike. The number of AZD1222 recipients seropositive at baseline was only five to seven. Among the donors, most were white British and more were female, and clonal diversity was possibly underestimated. Repertoires were collected only later (after the peak T cell response had occurred).

With regard to this clone: What it recognizes is unknown.

TCRdb keeps only in-frame clones here, not all; method: immunoSEQ multiplex PCR. The sample consists of about 150,000 clones, just over 90% of them appearing once. The CDR3 is 16 residues long. V lost 2 bases and J lost 1; bases outside the gene matches: 7. CDR1 MDHEN and CDR2 SYDVKM come from the germline V gene. The V gene is TRBV28, the J gene TRBJ2-7; 8 positions agree with TRBD2. This receptor was taken from an adult in good health. This sample comprised peripheral blood, obtained on day 0 of MenACWY control vaccination. DNA for the CDR3: TGTGCCAGCAGTTTAGGCCGGGGGGGCGATTCCTACGAGCAGTACTTC. This gives the protein CASSLGRGGDSYEQYF.